This TCR beta chain was obtained from a study of post-analysis software for immune sequencing data. Study context: Included courses were relapsing-remitting and secondary progressive multiple sclerosis; progressive-relapsing multiple sclerosis was also included. Overall study findings and caveats: For normalized Chao1 diversity, multiple sclerosis patients scored significantly lower than controls did. In patients, TRBV5-6, TRBV5-1 and TRBV20-1 belonged to roughly 5 TRBV segments found more frequently than in controls. Strong same-batch co-clustering of samples appeared with F measure clustering.

In this sample, this clonotype turned up once. Its specificity is unknown. Each TCR beta cDNA library carried unique molecular identifiers. TCRdb re-called the PCR reads through MiXCR, storing one row per CDR3 protein. Of some 500,000 distinct CDR3 sequences in the sample, over 35% were seen once. V dropped 0 bases and J dropped 8 bases, with 8 bases sitting between them. The V gene's germline CDR1 is GTSNPN and CDR2 SVGIG (reference sequence). The CDR3 spans 12 residues. The TCR comes from a girl under 18 with multiple sclerosis. The specimen was blood. This sequence joins TRBV30 and TRBJ2-1, with a tentative D call TRBD2 (5 bases). CDR3 protein: CAWSVLAYEQFF. CDR3 nucleotides: TGTGCCTGGAGTGTATTAGCGTATGAGCAGTTCTTC.